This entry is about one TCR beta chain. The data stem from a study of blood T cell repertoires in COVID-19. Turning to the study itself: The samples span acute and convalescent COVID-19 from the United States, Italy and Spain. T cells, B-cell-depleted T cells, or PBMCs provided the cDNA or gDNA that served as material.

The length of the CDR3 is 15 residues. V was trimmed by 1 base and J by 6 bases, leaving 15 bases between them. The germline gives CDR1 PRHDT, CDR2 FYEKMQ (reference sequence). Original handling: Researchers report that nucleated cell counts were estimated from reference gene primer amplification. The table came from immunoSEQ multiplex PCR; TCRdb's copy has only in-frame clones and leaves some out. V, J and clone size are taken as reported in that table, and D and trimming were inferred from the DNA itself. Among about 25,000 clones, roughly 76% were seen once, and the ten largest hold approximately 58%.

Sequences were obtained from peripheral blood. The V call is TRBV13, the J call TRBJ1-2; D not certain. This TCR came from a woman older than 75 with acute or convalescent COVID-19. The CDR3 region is CASSLVGVDSNGYTF. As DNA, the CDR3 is TGTGCCAGCAGCTTAGTTGGCGTAGACTCGAATGGCTACACCTTC.